The 16 T cell receptor beta chains given below trace back to one sample, sequenced in a study of T cells in women clearing cervical HPV infection. Clones were read by immunoSEQ multiplex PCR, and TCRdb kept only the in-frame ones, dropping some. The sample totals some 40,000 clones. Sequencing was performed on blood buffy coat. These receptors all stem from a woman aged 18-70 years with a cervical HPV16 infection that either progressed to CIN3+ or cleared (not recorded which).

On this clone itself: The read comes to an end 3 residues before the CDR3 does, leaving the germline J gene to fill in the end. The chain carries TRBV11-2 and TRBJ2-3; 7 nucleotides line up with TRBD2. Germline values: CDR1 SGHAT, CDR2 FQNNGV. The CDR3 consists of 15 residues. The sequenced part of the CDR3 DNA is TGTGCCAGCAGCCCTGGGGGGGGAACCAATCAGCCG. Translating it yields CASSPGGGTNQP. The CDR3, in full, reads CASSPGGGTNQPQYF. Full variable domain (rest looked up from reference TRBV11-2 and TRBJ2-3): EAGVAQSPRYKIIEKRQSVAFWCNPISGHATLYWYQQILGQGPKLLIQFQNNGVVDDSQLPKDRFSAERLKGVDSTLKIQPAKLEDSAVYLCASSPGGGTNQPQYFGPGTRLTVL.

CDR3 bases read: TGTGCCAGTTCGGAGGGGTTCGAC. This codes for CASSEGFD. In full, the CDR3 reads CASSEGFDYTF. The chain recombines TRBV19 with TRBJ1-2; D is possibly TRBD1 (5 bases). The read falls 3 residues short of the CDR3 end, and the missing part is taken from the germline J gene. The CDR3 covers 11 residues. In germline, CDR1 is LNHDA, CDR2 SQIVND (reference sequence).

As for this clone: Read sequence stops 3 residues before the CDR3 end, and the germline J gene provides the missing end. The chain recombines TRBV2 with TRBJ2-7, with D possibly TRBD1 on 7 matching bases. V lost 4 bases, J lost 4 bases, and 14 bases lay in between. The CDR3 is 14 amino acids. Per the germline V gene, CDR1 is SNHLY and CDR2 is FYNNEI. Incomplete CDR3 DNA: TGTGCCAGCAGTGCGGAAGCAGGGGGGTACGAG. Protein product: CASSAEAGGYE. The full CDR3 sequence reads CASSAEAGGYEQYF.

Details on this clone: The read finishes 3 residues shy of the CDR3 end, and the germline J gene is used to complete it. The chain combines TRBV19 with TRBJ1-2; maybe TRBD1 (6 bases). The CDR3 runs 15 residues. Germline CDR1 LNHDA, CDR2 SQIVND (reference sequence). CDR3 DNA (partial): TGTGCCAGTAGTATAGGGGGGGGCTCCTACAATGAC. It yields the protein CASSIGGGSYND. The whole CDR3 reads CASSIGGGSYNDYTF. Full variable domain (remainder filled in from reference TRBV19 and TRBJ1-2): DGGITQSPKYLFRKEGQNVTLSCEQNLNHDAMYWYRQDPGQGLRLIYYSQIVNDFQKGDIAEGYSVSREKKESFPLTVTSAQKNPTAFYLCASSIGGGSYNDYTFGSGTRLTVV.

Concerning this clone: The CDR3 end is not reached by the read, which stops 3 residues before it; the germline J gene fills it in. The chain has TRBV20-1 and TRBJ2-1, with 8 bases lining up with TRBD1. From germline, CDR1 is DFQATT and CDR2 SNEGSKA (reference sequence). This CDR3 region has 13 residues. J gave up 3 bases and V 7 bases, and 5 bases lay outside the gene matches. The covered CDR3 bases are TGCAGTGTCTCGACAGGGGACTACAATGAG. Translated, it gives CSVSTGDYNE. The entire CDR3 is CSVSTGDYNEQFF.

About this clone: The read terminates 3 residues before the CDR3 end, so the remaining end is supplied by the germline J gene. The chain uses TRBV9 and TRBJ2-2; D remains ambiguous. CDR3 size: 14 residues. Germline V gives CDR1 SGDLS, CDR2 YYNGEE. V was clipped by 3 bases and J by 2 bases, with 8 bases between them. The CDR3 is CASSAEVNTGELFF. The sequenced CDR3 bases are TGTGCCAGCAGCGCAGAGGTTAACACCGGGGAG.

CDR3 bases read: TGTGCCAGCAGCCGCGAAGGGACAGGGGTTAACTATGGC. This sequence encodes CASSREGTGVNYG. In full, the CDR3 reads CASSREGTGVNYGYTF. The chain couples TRBV7-8 to TRBJ1-2; 10 nucleotides match TRBD1. Read sequence stops 3 residues before the CDR3 end, and the germline J gene provides the missing end. After removal of 5 bases from V and 1 base from J, the junction contained 7 bases not matched to a gene. The CDR3 totals 16 residues. CDR1 is SGHVS and CDR2 is FQNEAQ in the germline V gene.

Points on this clone: The sequenced fragment ends 3 residues before the CDR3 boundary, so the rest is inferred from the germline J gene. The genes are TRBV29-1 and TRBJ2-2; TRBD1 matches at 9 bases. With 6 bases clipped from V and 0 bases from J, the junction kept 2 bases outside the gene matches. Germline V gene lookup returns CDR1 SQVTM and CDR2 ANQGSEA. The CDR3 has 14 amino acids. The CDR3 is CSVRDRANTGELFF. The sequenced CDR3 bases are TGCAGCGTCCGGGACAGGGCGAACACCGGGGAG.

As to this clone: The read terminates 3 residues before the CDR3 end, so the remaining end is supplied by the germline J gene. This sequence joins TRBV5-4 and TRBJ2-1; tentatively, D is TRBD2 (6 bases). This CDR3 is 13 amino acids long. V dropped 4 bases and J dropped 7 bases, with 12 bases sitting between them. Germline values: CDR1 SGHNT, CDR2 YYREEE (reference sequence). CDR3 bases read: TGTGCCAGCAGCCTACGGGGGATAAATGAG. It encodes CASSLRGINE. The full CDR3 protein reads CASSLRGINEQFF.

Notes on this clone: Read coverage stops 3 residues before the CDR3 terminus; the germline J gene supplies the remainder. The chain carries TRBV20-1 and TRBJ2-3; D possibly matches TRBD1 or TRBD2 (5 bases each). V lost 3 bases and J lost 5, with 12 bases in between. The CDR3 has 13 residues. Germline V gene lookup returns CDR1 DFQATT and CDR2 SNEGSKA (reference sequence). Incomplete CDR3 DNA: TGCAGTGCTAGGCAGGGAGCGAGAGATACG. It specifies CSARQGARDT. The entire CDR3 is CSARQGARDTQYF.

As regards this clone: Read sequence stops 3 residues before the CDR3 end, and the germline J gene provides the missing end. The V call is TRBV7-2, the J call TRBJ2-7; 10 positions agree with TRBD2. This CDR3 has 15 residues. Trimming cost V 3 bases and J 3 bases; bases outside gene matches: 5. Germline lookup yields CDR1 SGHTA and CDR2 FQGNSA. CDR3 protein: CASSFSSGSSYEQYF. The sequenced CDR3 bases are TGTGCCAGCAGCTTTTCTAGCGGGAGTAGCTACGAG.

Comments on this clone: The missing CDR3 end, 3 residues past where the read stops, is filled in from the germline J gene. The chain is built from TRBV30 and TRBJ2-7, with TRBD2 identical over 9 bases. The CDR3 length is 13 residues. V shed 3 bases and J 4 bases; nucleotides not matched to a gene: 4. Per germline, CDR1 GTSNPN and CDR2 SVGIG (reference sequence). This chain's CDR3 is CAWRRLAGYEQYF. The sequenced CDR3 bases are TGTGCCTGGAGGCGGCTAGCGGGGTACGAG.

To note about this clone: The DNA ends 3 residues before the CDR3 does, and the rest of the CDR3 is filled in from the germline J gene. The chain recombines TRBV5-5 with TRBJ2-7; TRBD1 might be the D (6 bases). Looked up from germline, CDR1 is SGHKS and CDR2 is YYEKEE (reference sequence). CDR3 length: 15 amino acids. V shed 2 bases and J shed 4 bases, with 16 bases lying between them. The chain's CDR3 is CASSFGSLQGYEQYF. The DNA read from the CDR3 is TGTGCCAGCAGCTTTGGTTCGTTGCAGGGGTACGAG.

As for this clone: The DNA ends 3 residues before the CDR3 does, and the rest of the CDR3 is filled in from the germline J gene. V usage is TRBV19 and J usage is TRBJ2-4; the D is unclear. Per the germline V gene, CDR1 is LNHDA and CDR2 is SQIVND (reference sequence). The CDR3 consists of 12 residues. The CDR3 bases that were read are TGTGCCAGTAGTATCGCCCTCTATGGT. It specifies CASSIALYG. The whole CDR3 is CASSIALYGQYF.

Regarding this clone: The CDR3 extends 3 residues past the end of the read, so its final part is completed from the germline J gene. This chain connects TRBV11-3 to TRBJ2-3; D is possibly TRBD2 (5 bases). The CDR3 extends over 14 amino acids. The germline V gene encodes CDR1 SGHNT and CDR2 YENEEA. Trimming took 4 bases from V and 6 from J, leaving 14 bases between them. The DNA read from the CDR3 is TGTGCCAGCAGCTCTCCCGCGAGGGTGGATACG. It translates to CASSSPARVDT. The whole CDR3 is CASSSPARVDTQYF.

With regard to this clone: The read falls 3 residues short of the CDR3 end, and the missing part is taken from the germline J gene. The chain couples TRBV2 to TRBJ2-2, with D perhaps matching TRBD2 (5 bases). V dropped 3 bases and J dropped 6 bases, with 8 bases sitting between them. CDR3 size: 13 residues. The germline CDR1 and CDR2 sequences are SNHLY and FYNNEI. This CDR3 is CASSDRGPGELFF. Incomplete CDR3 DNA: TGTGCCAGCAGTGACCGAGGGCCCGGGGAG. The whole variable domain, remainder taken from reference TRBV2 and TRBJ2-2, is EPEVTQTPSHQVTQMGQEVILRCVPISNHLYFYWYRQILGQKVEFLVSFYNNEISEKSEIFDDQFSVERPDGSNFTLKIRSTKLEDSAMYFCASSDRGPGELFFGEGSRLTVL.